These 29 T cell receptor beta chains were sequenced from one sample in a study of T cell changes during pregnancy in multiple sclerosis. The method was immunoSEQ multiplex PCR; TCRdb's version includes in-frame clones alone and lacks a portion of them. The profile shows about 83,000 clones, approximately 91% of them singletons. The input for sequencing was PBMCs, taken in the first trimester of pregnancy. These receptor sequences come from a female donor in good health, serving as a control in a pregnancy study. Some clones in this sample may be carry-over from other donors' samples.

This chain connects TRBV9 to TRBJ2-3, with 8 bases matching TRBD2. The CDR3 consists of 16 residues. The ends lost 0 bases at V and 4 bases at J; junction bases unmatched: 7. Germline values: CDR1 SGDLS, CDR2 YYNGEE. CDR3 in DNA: TGTGCCAGCAGCGTAGCGAACGGGAGGGCCCCAGATACGCAGTATTTT. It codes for CASSVANGRAPDTQYF.

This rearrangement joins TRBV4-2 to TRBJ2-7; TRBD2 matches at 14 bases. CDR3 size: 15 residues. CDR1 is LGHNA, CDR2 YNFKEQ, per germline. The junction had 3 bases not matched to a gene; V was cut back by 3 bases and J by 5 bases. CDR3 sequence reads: CASSQAGLAGDEQYF. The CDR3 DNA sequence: TGTGCCAGCAGCCAGGCGGGACTAGCGGGAGACGAGCAGTACTTC.

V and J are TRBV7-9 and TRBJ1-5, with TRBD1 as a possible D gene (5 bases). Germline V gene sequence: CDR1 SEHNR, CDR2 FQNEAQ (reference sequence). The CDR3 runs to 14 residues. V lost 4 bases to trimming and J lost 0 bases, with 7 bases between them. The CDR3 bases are TGTGCCAGCAGCTCGGACAATAGCAATCAGCCCCAGCATTTT. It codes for CASSSDNSNQPQHF.

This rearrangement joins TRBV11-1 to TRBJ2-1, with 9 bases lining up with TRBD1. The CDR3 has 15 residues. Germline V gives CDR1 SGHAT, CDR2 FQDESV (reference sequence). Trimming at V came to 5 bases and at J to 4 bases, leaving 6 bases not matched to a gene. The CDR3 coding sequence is TGTGCCAGCAGCGCCCAACAGGGGGCTTACAATGAGCAGTTCTTC. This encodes CASSAQQGAYNEQFF.

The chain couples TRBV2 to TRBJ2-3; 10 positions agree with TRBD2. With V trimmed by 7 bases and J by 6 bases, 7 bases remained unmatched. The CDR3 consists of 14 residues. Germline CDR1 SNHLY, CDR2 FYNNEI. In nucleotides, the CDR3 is TGTGCCAGCACCGAGCGGGGGGGAGGGGATACGCAGTATTTT. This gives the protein CASTERGGGDTQYF.

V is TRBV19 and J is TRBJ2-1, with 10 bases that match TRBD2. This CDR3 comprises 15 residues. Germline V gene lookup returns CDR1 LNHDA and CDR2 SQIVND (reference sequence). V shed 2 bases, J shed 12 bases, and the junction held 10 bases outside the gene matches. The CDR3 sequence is CASSISLAGEVRQFF. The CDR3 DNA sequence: TGTGCCAGTAGTATAAGTCTAGCGGGAGAAGTGAGGCAGTTCTTC.

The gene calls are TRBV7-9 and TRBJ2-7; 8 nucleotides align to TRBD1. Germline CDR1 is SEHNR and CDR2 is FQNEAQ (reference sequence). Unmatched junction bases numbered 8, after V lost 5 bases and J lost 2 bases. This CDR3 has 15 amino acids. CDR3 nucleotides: TGTGCCAGCAGCCGACCGGGACAGGCCCCCTACGAGCAGTACTTC. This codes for CASSRPGQAPYEQYF.

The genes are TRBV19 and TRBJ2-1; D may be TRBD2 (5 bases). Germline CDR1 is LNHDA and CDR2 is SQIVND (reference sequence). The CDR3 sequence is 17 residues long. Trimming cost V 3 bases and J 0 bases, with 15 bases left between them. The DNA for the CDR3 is TGTGCCAGTAGTATTTTGACTACCGGAGGCTCCTACAATGAGCAGTTCTTC. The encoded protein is CASSILTTGGSYNEQFF. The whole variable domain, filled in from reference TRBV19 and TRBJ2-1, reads DGGITQSPKYLFRKEGQNVTLSCEQNLNHDAMYWYRQDPGQGLRLIYYSQIVNDFQKGDIAEGYSVSREKKESFPLTVTSAQKNPTAFYLCASSILTTGGSYNEQFFGPGTRLTVL.

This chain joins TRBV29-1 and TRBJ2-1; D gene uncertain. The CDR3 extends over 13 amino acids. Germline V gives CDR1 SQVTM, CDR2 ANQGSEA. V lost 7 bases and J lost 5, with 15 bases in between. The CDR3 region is CSALNLSDNEQFF. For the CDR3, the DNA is TGCAGCGCCCTCAACCTGTCGGACAATGAGCAGTTCTTC.

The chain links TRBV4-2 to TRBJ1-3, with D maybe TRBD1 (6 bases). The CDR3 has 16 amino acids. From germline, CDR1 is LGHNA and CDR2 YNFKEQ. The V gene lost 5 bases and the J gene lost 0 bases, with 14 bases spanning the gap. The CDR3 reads CASSGGTTISGNTIYF. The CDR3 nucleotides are TGTGCCAGCAGCGGGGGCACGACTATCTCTGGAAACACCATATATTTT.

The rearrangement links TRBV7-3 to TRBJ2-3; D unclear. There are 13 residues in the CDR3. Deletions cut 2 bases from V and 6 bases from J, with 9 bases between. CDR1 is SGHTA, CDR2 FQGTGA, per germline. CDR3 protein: CASSLGRRDTQYF. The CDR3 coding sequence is TGTGCCAGCAGCTTAGGCAGGCGTGATACGCAGTATTTT.

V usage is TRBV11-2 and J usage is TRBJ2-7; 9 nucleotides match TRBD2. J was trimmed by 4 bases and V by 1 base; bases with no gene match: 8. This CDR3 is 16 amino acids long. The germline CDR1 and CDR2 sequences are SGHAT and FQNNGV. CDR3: CASSLVASGTGYEQYF. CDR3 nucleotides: TGTGCCAGCAGCTTAGTGGCTAGCGGGACTGGTTACGAGCAGTACTTC.

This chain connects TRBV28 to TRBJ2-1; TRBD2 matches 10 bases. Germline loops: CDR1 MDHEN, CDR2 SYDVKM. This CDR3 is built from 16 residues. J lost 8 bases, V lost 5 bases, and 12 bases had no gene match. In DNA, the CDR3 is TGTGCCAGCAGTCACGGACTAGCGGTTCCACGGGATGAGCAGTTCTTC. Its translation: CASSHGLAVPRDEQFF. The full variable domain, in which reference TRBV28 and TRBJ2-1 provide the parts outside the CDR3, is DVKVTQSSRYLVKRTGEKVFLECVQDMDHENMFWYRQDPGLGLRLIYFSYDVKMKEKGDIPEGYSVSREKKERFSLILESASTNQTSMYLCASSHGLAVPRDEQFFGPGTRLTVL.

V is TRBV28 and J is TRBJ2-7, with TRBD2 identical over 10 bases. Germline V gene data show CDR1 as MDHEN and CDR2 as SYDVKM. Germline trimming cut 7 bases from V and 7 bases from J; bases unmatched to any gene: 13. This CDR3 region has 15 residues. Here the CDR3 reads CASTGEAGGPREQYF. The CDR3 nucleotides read TGTGCCAGCACGGGGGAAGCGGGAGGGCCACGAGAGCAGTACTTC.

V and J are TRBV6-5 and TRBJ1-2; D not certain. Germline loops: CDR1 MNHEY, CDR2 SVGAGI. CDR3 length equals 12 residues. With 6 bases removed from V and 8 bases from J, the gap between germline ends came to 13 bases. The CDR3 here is CASRTQAGGYTF. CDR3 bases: TGTGCCAGCAGAACCCAGGCGGGAGGCTACACCTTC.

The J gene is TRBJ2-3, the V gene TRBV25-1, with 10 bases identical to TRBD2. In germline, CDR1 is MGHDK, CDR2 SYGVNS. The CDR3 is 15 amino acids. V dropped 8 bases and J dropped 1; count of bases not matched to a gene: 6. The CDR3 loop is CASRKGTSGTDTQYF. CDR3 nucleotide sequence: TGTGCCAGCCGTAAGGGGACTAGCGGCACAGATACGCAGTATTTT.

In DNA, the CDR3 is TGTGCCAGCAGTTACGCCGGGACAGGGATGGAAGCTTTCTTT. Translated, it gives CASSYAGTGMEAFF. This chain joins TRBV6-5 and TRBJ1-1; TRBD1 agrees at 9 bases. In germline, CDR1 is MNHEY, CDR2 SVGAGI. Trimming cost V 2 bases and J 8 bases; bases outside gene matches: 6. The length of the CDR3 is 14 residues.

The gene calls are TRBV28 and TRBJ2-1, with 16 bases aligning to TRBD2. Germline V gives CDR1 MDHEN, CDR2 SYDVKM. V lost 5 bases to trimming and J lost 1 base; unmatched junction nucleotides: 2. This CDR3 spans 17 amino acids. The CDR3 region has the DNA TGTGCCAGCAGTCAGGGACTAGCGGGGGGGTCCTACAATGAGCAGTTCTTC. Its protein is CASSQGLAGGSYNEQFF.

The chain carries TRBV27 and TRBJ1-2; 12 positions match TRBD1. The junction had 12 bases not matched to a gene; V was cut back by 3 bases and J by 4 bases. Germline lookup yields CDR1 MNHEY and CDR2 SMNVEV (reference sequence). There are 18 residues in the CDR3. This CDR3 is CASSLGWGQGARGYGYTF. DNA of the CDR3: TGTGCCAGCAGTTTGGGGTGGGGACAGGGGGCGCGTGGCTATGGCTACACCTTC.

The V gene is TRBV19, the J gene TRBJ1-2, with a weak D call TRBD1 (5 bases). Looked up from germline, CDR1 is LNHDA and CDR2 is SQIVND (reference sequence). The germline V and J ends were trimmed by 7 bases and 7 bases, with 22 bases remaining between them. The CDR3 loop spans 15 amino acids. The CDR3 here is CASNTSGKKGLGYTF. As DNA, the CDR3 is TGTGCCAGTAACACCTCAGGGAAAAAGGGCCTTGGCTACACCTTC.

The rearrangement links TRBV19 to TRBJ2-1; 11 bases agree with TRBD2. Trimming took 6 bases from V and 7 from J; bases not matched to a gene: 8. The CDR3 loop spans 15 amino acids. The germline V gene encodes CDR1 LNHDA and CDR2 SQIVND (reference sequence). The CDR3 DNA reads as TGTGCCAGTAGGTTAGCGGGAGGGCTGGTGAATGAGCAGTTCTTC. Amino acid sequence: CASRLAGGLVNEQFF.

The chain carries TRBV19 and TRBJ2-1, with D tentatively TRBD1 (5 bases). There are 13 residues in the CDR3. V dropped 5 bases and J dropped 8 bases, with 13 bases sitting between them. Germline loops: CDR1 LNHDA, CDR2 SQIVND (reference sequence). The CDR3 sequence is CASSFQGGHEQFF. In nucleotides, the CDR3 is TGTGCCAGTAGTTTCCAGGGTGGACATGAGCAGTTCTTC. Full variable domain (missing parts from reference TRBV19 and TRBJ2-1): DGGITQSPKYLFRKEGQNVTLSCEQNLNHDAMYWYRQDPGQGLRLIYYSQIVNDFQKGDIAEGYSVSREKKESFPLTVTSAQKNPTAFYLCASSFQGGHEQFFGPGTRLTVL.

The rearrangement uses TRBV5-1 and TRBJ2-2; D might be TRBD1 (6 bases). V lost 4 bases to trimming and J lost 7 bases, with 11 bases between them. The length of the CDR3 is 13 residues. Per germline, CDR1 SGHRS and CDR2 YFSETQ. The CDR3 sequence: CASSARGFGELFF. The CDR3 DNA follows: TGCGCCAGCAGCGCGAGGGGGTTCGGGGAGCTGTTTTTT.

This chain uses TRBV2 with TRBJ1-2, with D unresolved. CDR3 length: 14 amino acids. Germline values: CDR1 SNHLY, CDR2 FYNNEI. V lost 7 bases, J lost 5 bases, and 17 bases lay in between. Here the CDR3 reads CASTTQREAYGYTF. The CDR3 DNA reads TGTGCCAGCACAACTCAACGGGAGGCTTATGGCTACACCTTC.

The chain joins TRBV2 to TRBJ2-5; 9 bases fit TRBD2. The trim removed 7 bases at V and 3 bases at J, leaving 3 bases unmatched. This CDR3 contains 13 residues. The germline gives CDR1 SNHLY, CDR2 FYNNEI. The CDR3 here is CASNSGGEETQYF. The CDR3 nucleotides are TGTGCCAGCAATAGCGGGGGCGAAGAGACCCAGTACTTC.

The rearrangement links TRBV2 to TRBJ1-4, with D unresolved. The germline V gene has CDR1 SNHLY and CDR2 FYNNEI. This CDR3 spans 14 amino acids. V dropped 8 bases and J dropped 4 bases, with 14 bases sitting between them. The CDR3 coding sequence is TGTGCCAGCCATCTAGCGGGCCTTAATGAAAAACTGTTTTTT. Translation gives CASHLAGLNEKLFF.

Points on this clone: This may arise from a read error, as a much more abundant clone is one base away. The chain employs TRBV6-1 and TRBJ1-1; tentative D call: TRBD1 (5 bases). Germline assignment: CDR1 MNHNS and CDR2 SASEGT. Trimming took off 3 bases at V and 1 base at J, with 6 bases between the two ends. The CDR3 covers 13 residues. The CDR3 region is CASSDRENTEAFF. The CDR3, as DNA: TGTGCCAGCAGTGACAGGGAGAACACTGAAGCTTTCTTT.

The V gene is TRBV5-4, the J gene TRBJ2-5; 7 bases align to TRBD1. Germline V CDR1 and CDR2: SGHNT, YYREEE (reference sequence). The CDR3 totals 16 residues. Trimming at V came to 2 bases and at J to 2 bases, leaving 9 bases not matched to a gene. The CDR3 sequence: CASSLRQGLRQETQYF. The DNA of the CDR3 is TGTGCCAGCAGCTTACGACAGGGATTGAGACAAGAGACCCAGTACTTC.

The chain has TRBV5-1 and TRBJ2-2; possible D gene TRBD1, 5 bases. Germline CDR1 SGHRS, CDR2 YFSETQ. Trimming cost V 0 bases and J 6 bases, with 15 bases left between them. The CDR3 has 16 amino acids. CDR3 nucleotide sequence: TGCGCCAGCAGCTTGGTCCAGGGTATGGTCGCCGGGGAGCTGTTTTTT. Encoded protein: CASSLVQGMVAGELFF.